These 20 T cell receptor beta chains originate from one sample sequenced in a study of human T cells and chemical hapten exposure. Sample time point: pre-sensitization, week 0. Treatment reported: therapeutic diphenylcyclopropenone sensitization with weekly scalp DPC. TCRdb re-called the RACE reads through MiXCR, storing one row per CDR3 protein. Here the sample spans around 330,000 distinct CDR3 sequences, about 5% being singletons. Sequencing used whole blood, obtained in connection with sensitization to the hapten diphenylcyclopropenone (DPC). Receptors were obtained from a woman younger than 35 with alopecia areata. Some clones in this sample may be carry-over from other donors' samples.

This clonotype was seen ten or more times. The V call is TRBV6-5, the J call TRBJ1-2; 7 bases fit TRBD1. Germline-derived CDR1 and CDR2 are MNHEY and SVGAGI. CDR3 length: 15 amino acids. Trimming at V came to 4 bases and at J to 6 bases, leaving 11 bases not matched to a gene. The CDR3 here is CASSSRQGNSNGYTF. The CDR3 nucleotides are TGTGCCAGCAGTTCCCGACAGGGTAACTCGAATGGCTACACCTTC.

This clonotype was found a few times. The chain is built from TRBV6-5 and TRBJ1-5, with TRBD1 identical over 7 bases. The CDR3 runs to 16 residues. V shed 6 bases, J shed 0 bases, and the junction held 8 bases outside the gene matches. Per germline, CDR1 MNHEY and CDR2 SVGAGI. The CDR3 region is CASRPMGQISNQPQHF. For the CDR3, the DNA is TGTGCCAGCAGACCAATGGGACAGATTAGCAATCAGCCCCAGCATTTT.

This clonotype has ten or more counts. V gene TRBV3-1 combines with J gene TRBJ2-7; TRBD1 matches at 7 bases. This CDR3 region has 14 residues. Per the germline V gene, CDR1 is LGHDT and CDR2 is YNNKEL (reference sequence). The V and J ends lost 1 base and 6 bases, in that order; junction bases with no gene match: 6. For the CDR3, the DNA is TGTGCCAGCAGCCAAGTAATAACAGGGGCCGAGCAGTACTTC. This sequence encodes CASSQVITGAEQYF.

The chain recombines TRBV29-1 with TRBJ2-5, with D maybe TRBD2 (5 bases). Per the germline V gene, CDR1 is SQVTM and CDR2 is ANQGSEA. This CDR3 is built from 13 residues. Trimming took off 4 bases at V and 1 base at J, with 10 bases between the two ends. The CDR3 sequence is CSVAPGSQETQYF. The CDR3 DNA reads as TGCAGCGTTGCTCCTGGGAGCCAAGAGACCCAGTACTTC. The complete variable domain, with remaining parts taken from reference TRBV29-1 and TRBJ2-5, reads SAVISQKPSRDICQRGTSLTIQCQVDSQVTMMFWYRQQPGQSLTLIATANQGSEATYESGFVIDKFPISRPNLTFSTLTVSNMSPEDSSIYLCSVAPGSQETQYFGPGTRLLVL.

This clonotype was seen many times. The rearrangement uses TRBV28 and TRBJ2-7; D possibly corresponds to TRBD2 (5 bases). Germline V CDR1 and CDR2: MDHEN, SYDVKM. This CDR3 is 14 amino acids long. V gave up 7 bases and J gave up 2 bases, with 15 bases separating them. CDR3 in DNA: TGTGCCAGCACCACTCTGGGGAGTCCCTACGAGCAGTACTTC. The encoded protein is CASTTLGSPYEQYF.

The rearrangement uses TRBV20-1 and TRBJ1-5; D not certain. V lost 1 base, J lost 0 bases, and 10 bases lay in between. This CDR3 region has 15 residues. In germline, CDR1 is DFQATT, CDR2 SNEGSKA (reference sequence). The CDR3 reads CSARAFEDSNQPQHF. The CDR3 coding sequence is TGCAGTGCTAGAGCGTTCGAGGATAGCAATCAGCCCCAGCATTTT.

V gene TRBV6-6 combines with J gene TRBJ1-3; no reliable D call. The CDR3 covers 14 residues. Germline CDR1 is MNHNY and CDR2 is SVGAGI (reference sequence). V was shortened by 7 bases and J by 2 bases, with 12 bases between the two germline ends. CDR3 sequence reads: CASMVKATGNTIYF. For the CDR3, the DNA is TGTGCCAGCATGGTGAAGGCCACTGGAAACACCATATATTTT.

This chain connects TRBV5-4 to TRBJ1-2; D may be TRBD1 (6 bases). The CDR3 consists of 13 residues. V was trimmed by 3 bases and J by 8 bases, leaving 14 bases between them. Germline assignment: CDR1 SGHNT and CDR2 YYREEE (reference sequence). The CDR3 sequence is CASSSRQARGYTF. Here the CDR3 DNA reads TGTGCCAGCAGCTCCCGACAGGCGAGAGGCTACACCTTC. Full variable domain (remainder filled in from reference TRBV5-4 and TRBJ1-2): ETGVTQSPTHLIKTRGQQVTLRCSSQSGHNTVSWYQQALGQGPQFIFQYYREEENGRGNFPPRFSGLQFPNYSSELNVNALELDDSALYLCASSSRQARGYTFGSGTRLTVV.

This clonotype was picked up many times. The J gene is TRBJ1-5, the V gene TRBV12-3 or TRBV12-4; D is unclear. V lost 6 bases and J lost 0, with 12 bases in between. The CDR3 is 15 residues long. The CDR3 region is CASSPAGYSNQPQHF. The CDR3 DNA reads TGTGCCAGCAGCCCCGCAGGATATAGCAATCAGCCCCAGCATTTT.

This clonotype appeared a few times. This sequence joins TRBV4-3 and TRBJ2-7; D not resolved. Germline CDR1 is LGHNA and CDR2 is YSLEER. The CDR3 loop spans 13 amino acids. With 0 bases removed from V and 7 bases from J, the gap between germline ends came to 10 bases. In DNA, the CDR3 is TGCGCCAGCAGCCAAGATCCCATGCGTGAGCAGTACTTC. The encoded protein is CASSQDPMREQYF.

This clonotype was observed a handful of times. The chain uses TRBV20-1 and TRBJ2-7; 12 nucleotides agree with TRBD2. The CDR3 is made up of 15 amino acids. CDR1 and CDR2 (germline): DFQATT, SNEGSKA (reference sequence). The ends lost 5 bases at V and 0 bases at J; junction bases unmatched: 5. In nucleotides, the CDR3 is TGCAGTGCTGTTCAGGGACTAGCGGGCTCCTACGAGCAGTACTTC. This encodes CSAVQGLAGSYEQYF.

This clonotype was recorded a few times. The chain employs TRBV7-6 and TRBJ2-1; a possible D gene is TRBD1 (6 bases). V lost 4 bases to trimming and J lost 4 bases, with 17 bases between them. This CDR3 is 16 amino acids long. Germline assignment: CDR1 SGHVS and CDR2 FNYEAQ. The CDR3 sequence: CASSSPTGPLYNEQFF. The CDR3 region has the DNA TGTGCCAGCAGCTCACCAACAGGGCCCCTGTACAATGAGCAGTTCTTC.

This clonotype has only a few counts. The V gene is TRBV14, the J gene TRBJ2-3; D is unclear. Germline CDR1 is SGHDN and CDR2 is FVKESK. The V gene lost 0 bases and the J gene lost 2 bases, with 12 bases spanning the gap. The CDR3 extends over 16 amino acids. The CDR3 spells CASSQDLGTYTDTQYF. The DNA for the CDR3 is TGTGCCAGCAGCCAAGATCTCGGAACTTACACAGATACGCAGTATTTT.

Ten or more counts support this clonotype. This chain uses TRBV18 with TRBJ1-1; 7 bases are shared with TRBD1. The CDR3 is 15 amino acids. CDR1 is KGHSH and CDR2 is LQKENI in the germline V gene. V was pared by 3 bases and J by 7 bases, with 11 bases of the junction left unmatched. DNA for the CDR3: TGTGCCAGCTCACCCTCGACAGGGAGACTGGGTGAAGCTTTCTTT. This sequence encodes CASSPSTGRLGEAFF.

This clonotype was seen a few times. The gene calls are TRBV29-1 and TRBJ1-2, with a possible D match to TRBD1 (6 bases). The length of the CDR3 is 15 residues. CDR1 is SQVTM, CDR2 ANQGSEA, per germline. Between the trimmed V and J ends, which lost 0 bases and 5 bases, there was a span of 16 bases. CDR3 DNA: TGCAGCGTTGAAGAAGCTGAGACAGGCTCTTATGGCTACACCTTC. Translated: CSVEEAETGSYGYTF. Full variable domain (rest looked up from reference TRBV29-1 and TRBJ1-2): SAVISQKPSRDICQRGTSLTIQCQVDSQVTMMFWYRQQPGQSLTLIATANQGSEATYESGFVIDKFPISRPNLTFSTLTVSNMSPEDSSIYLCSVEEAETGSYGYTFGSGTRLTVV.

This clonotype was seen a few times. This chain uses TRBV9 with TRBJ1-2, with D possibly being TRBD1 (5 bases). The CDR3 runs 17 residues. Germline V gene sequence: CDR1 SGDLS, CDR2 YYNGEE. V lost 4 bases and J lost 4, with 23 bases in between. Here the CDR3 DNA reads TGTGCCAGCAGCCCCCGCTCCGGGACGAATGCCATCTATGGCTACACCTTC. Its protein product is CASSPRSGTNAIYGYTF.

The genes are TRBV29-1 and TRBJ1-1, with D hard to call. Germline lookup yields CDR1 SQVTM and CDR2 ANQGSEA. This CDR3 contains 13 residues. Deletions cut 1 base from V and 5 bases from J, with 11 bases between. The CDR3 here is CSVEGLSMTEAFF. The CDR3 coding sequence is TGCAGCGTTGAAGGCCTATCTATGACTGAAGCTTTCTTT.

The chain employs TRBV12-3 or TRBV12-4 and TRBJ1-1, with 7 bases identical to TRBD1. The CDR3 runs to 14 residues. J gave up 1 base and V 6 bases, and 5 bases lay outside the gene matches. CDR3 in amino acids: CASRPGTANTEAFF. The CDR3 coding sequence is TGTGCCAGCAGACCGGGGACAGCGAACACTGAAGCTTTCTTT.

The CDR3 nucleotides are TGTGCCAGCAGCCAAGTAAGTAGGCAGGGCACCTACGAGCAGTACTTC. Protein product: CASSQVSRQGTYEQYF. The J gene is TRBJ2-7, the V gene TRBV4-2, with a tentative D call TRBD1 (5 bases). The germline V gene encodes CDR1 LGHNA and CDR2 YNFKEQ. Trimming stripped 1 base from V and 2 bases from J, with 15 bases between. This CDR3 has 16 amino acids.

In its sample, this clonotype was seen many times. The chain recombines TRBV6-5 with TRBJ1-3; 10 bases map to TRBD1. The CDR3 spans 15 residues. From germline, CDR1 is MNHEY and CDR2 SVGAGI. The V segment lost 6 bases and the J segment 2 bases; nucleotides outside the gene matches: 4. Here the CDR3 reads CASRRGQGAGNTIYF. The CDR3 nucleotides read TGTGCCAGCAGGCGTGGACAGGGGGCTGGAAACACCATATATTTT.